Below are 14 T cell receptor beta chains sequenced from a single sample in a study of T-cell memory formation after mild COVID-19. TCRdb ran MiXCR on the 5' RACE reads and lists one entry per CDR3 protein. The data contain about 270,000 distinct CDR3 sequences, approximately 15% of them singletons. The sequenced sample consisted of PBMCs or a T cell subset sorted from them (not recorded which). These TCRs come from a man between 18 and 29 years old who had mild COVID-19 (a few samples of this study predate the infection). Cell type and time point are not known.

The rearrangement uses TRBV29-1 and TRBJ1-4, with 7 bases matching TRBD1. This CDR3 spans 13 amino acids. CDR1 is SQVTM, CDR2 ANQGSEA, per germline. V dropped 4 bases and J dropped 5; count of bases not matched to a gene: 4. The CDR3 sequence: CSVARGQNEKLFF. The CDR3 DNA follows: TGCAGCGTTGCCAGGGGACAGAATGAAAAACTGTTTTTT.

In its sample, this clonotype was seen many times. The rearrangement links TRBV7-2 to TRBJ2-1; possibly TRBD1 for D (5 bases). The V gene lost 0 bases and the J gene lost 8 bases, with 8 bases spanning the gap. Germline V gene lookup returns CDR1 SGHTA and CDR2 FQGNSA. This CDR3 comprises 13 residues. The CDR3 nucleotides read TGTGCCAGCAGCTTAGCAAGGGGCTATGAGCAGTTCTTC. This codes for CASSLARGYEQFF.

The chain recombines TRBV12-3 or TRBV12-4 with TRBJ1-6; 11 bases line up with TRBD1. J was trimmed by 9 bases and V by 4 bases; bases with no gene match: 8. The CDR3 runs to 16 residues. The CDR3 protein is CASSYGTGGIFSPLHF. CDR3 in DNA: TGTGCCAGCAGTTACGGGACAGGGGGAATCTTTTCACCCCTCCACTTT.

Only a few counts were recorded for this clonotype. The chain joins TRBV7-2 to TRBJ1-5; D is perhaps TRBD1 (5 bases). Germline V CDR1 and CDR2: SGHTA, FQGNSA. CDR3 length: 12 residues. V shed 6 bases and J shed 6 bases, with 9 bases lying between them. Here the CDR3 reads CASRLGGQPQHF. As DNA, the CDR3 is TGTGCCAGCAGACTTGGGGGTCAGCCCCAGCATTTT.

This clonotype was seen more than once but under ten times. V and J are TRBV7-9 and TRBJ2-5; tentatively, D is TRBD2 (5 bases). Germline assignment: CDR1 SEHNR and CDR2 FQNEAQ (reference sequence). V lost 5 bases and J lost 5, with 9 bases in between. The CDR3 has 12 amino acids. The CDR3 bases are TGTGCCAGCAGCCCGACTACTGAGACCCAGTACTTC. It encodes CASSPTTETQYF.

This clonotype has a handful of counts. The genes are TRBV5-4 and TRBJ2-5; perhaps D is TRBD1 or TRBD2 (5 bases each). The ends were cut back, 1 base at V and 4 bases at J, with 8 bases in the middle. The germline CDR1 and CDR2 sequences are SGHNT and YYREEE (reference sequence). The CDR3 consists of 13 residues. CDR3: CASSLWGIETQYF. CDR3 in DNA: TGTGCCAGCAGCTTGTGGGGGATAGAGACCCAGTACTTC.

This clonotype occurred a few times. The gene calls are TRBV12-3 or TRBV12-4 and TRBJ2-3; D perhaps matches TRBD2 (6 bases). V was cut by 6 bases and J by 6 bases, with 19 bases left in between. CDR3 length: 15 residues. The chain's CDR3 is CASRLTGLGRDTQYF. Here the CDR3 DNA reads TGTGCCAGCAGACTAACGGGACTGGGTCGGGATACGCAGTATTTT.

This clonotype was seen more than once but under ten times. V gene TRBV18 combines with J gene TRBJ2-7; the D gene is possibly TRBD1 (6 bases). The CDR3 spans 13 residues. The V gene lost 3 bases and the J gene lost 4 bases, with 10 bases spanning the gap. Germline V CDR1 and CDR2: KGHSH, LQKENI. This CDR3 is CASSPEDSYEQYV. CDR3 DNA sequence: TGTGCCAGCTCACCGGAGGACAGTTACGAGCAGTACGTC.

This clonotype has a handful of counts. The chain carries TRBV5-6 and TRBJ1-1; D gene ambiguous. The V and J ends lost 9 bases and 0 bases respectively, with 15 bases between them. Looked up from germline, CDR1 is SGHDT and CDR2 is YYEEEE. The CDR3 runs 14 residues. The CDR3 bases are TGTGCCACCACCCTGGCAGGACTGAACACTGAAGCTTTCTTT. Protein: CATTLAGLNTEAFF.

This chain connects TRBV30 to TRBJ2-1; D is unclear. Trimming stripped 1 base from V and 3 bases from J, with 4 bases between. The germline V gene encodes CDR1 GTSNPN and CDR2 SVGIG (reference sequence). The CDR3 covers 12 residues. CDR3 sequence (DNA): TGTGCCTGGAGTGGGGGCTACAATGAGCAGTTCTTC. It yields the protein CAWSGGYNEQFF. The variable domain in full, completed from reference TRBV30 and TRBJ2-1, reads SQTIHQWPATLVQPVGSPLSLECTVEGTSNPNLYWYRQAAGRGLQLLFYSVGIGQISSEVPQNLSASRPQDRQFILSSKKLLLSDSGFYLCAWSGGYNEQFFGPGTRLTVL.

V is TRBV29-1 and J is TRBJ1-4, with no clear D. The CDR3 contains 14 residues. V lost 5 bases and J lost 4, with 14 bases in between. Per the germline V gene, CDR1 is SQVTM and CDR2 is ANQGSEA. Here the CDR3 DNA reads TGCAGCGTTAGGTCGGGCGCGATTAATGAAAAACTGTTTTTT. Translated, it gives CSVRSGAINEKLFF.

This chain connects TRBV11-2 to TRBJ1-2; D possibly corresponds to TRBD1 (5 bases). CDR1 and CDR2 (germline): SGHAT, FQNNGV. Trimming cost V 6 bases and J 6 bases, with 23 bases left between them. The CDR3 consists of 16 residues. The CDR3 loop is CASRAPYEGLEDGYTF. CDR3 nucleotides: TGTGCCAGCAGGGCCCCGTATGAGGGGCTAGAGGATGGCTACACCTTC.

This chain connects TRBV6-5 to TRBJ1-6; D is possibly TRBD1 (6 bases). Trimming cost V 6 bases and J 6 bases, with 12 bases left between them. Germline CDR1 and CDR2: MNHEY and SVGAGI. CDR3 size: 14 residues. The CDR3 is CASSRGGGNSPLHF. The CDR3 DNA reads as TGTGCCAGCAGCCGAGGGGGAGGTAATTCACCCCTCCACTTT.

The CDR3: CASSYSPASGGAAGELFF. The CDR3 coding sequence is TGTGCCAGCAGTTACTCGCCTGCTAGCGGGGGGGCCGCCGGGGAGCTGTTTTTT. V and J are TRBV6-5 and TRBJ2-2; 12 bases agree with TRBD2. Germline lookup yields CDR1 MNHEY and CDR2 SVGAGI. The CDR3 contains 18 residues. After removal of 0 bases from V and 6 bases from J, the junction contained 8 bases not matched to a gene.